The clone carrying this T cell receptor beta chain appeared many times. This sample was included in a study of T cells after yellow fever vaccination. Study-wide context: Preparation used SMART-Seq v4 Ultra Low Input for the low-cell-number fractions.

With 4 bases clipped from V and 8 bases from J, the junction kept 10 bases outside the gene matches. Germline loops: CDR1 SGDLS, CDR2 YYNGEE. The CDR3 length is 15 residues. They built TCR cDNA with 5'RACE template switching, a step that put in a universal primer site and UMIs. TCRdb reanalysed the 5' RACE reads using MiXCR and keeps one entry per CDR3 protein. The sample lists 500,000 to 550,000 distinct CDR3 sequences, 20% to 25% occurring once. This TCR was sampled from a man aged 18 to 30 who received the YFV17D yellow fever vaccine. The material sequenced was PBMCs, taken approximately 22 days after the first yellow fever vaccination. V and J are TRBV9 and TRBJ2-4; 9 bases align to TRBD1. CDR3: CASSPRQGVGDIQYF. CDR3 nucleotide sequence: TGTGCCAGCAGCCCTCGACAGGGGGTAGGAGACATTCAGTACTTC.